The clone carrying this T cell receptor beta chain has only a few counts. Its target is unknown. V lost 8 bases and J lost 0, with 8 bases in between. From germline, CDR1 is MNHEY and CDR2 SVGEGT. The CDR3 is 12 amino acids. These data originate in a study of early T cells in non-severe SARS-CoV-2 infection. As for the study in general: Unsorted whole blood bulk RNA was sequenced, with unpaired chains. Regarding the study as a whole: Anti-spike CD8 responses were favored in VDJdb matching, and private and CD4 specificities were missed.

The protocol attached unique molecular identifiers to individual cDNA molecules. One entry per CDR3 protein, called by TCRdb with MiXCR from the 5' RACE reads. The table includes about 69,000 distinct CDR3 sequences, about 4.9% detected once. The TCR comes from an adult who was a healthcare worker with PCR-confirmed SARS-CoV-2 infection or an uninfected control (not recorded which). The donor label of this sample is uncertain. Sequencing was performed on whole blood, taken at baseline. The V and J genes are TRBV6-2 or TRBV6-3 and TRBJ2-7; D remains ambiguous. CDR3 coding DNA: TGTGCCAGCCGCGACACCTCCTACGAGCAGTACTTC. This translates into CASRDTSYEQYF.